Listed below are T cell receptor beta chains from one sample, sequenced in a study of regulatory T cells in long-lasting Graves disease. TCRdb recomputed calls from the multiplex PCR reads with MiXCR, one row per CDR3 protein. Here the sample spans around 400,000 distinct CDR3 sequences, around 22% being singletons. The source material was peripheral blood mononuclear cells (PBMCs), sampled when the disease was refractory, from a patient treated with antithyroid drugs. The source is a female donor with Graves disease. Each CDR3 is given with its conserved first and last residue. Rows may omit the clone size; those that give it use once, few, many or a size class.

>TRBV6-5|.
CASSYTAGSYNSPLHF
>TRBV7-9|.
CASSLLGPGELFF
>TRBV28|many
CASERSRETQYF
>TRBV14|few
CASSPRLATQETQYF
>TRBV6-1|many
CASSGGEAGTQYF
>TRBV20-1|.
CSAREAETSVYNEQFF
>TRBV7-2|many
CASSLNWSSGKLFF
>TRBV3-1|.
CASSLTSGKDEQFF
>TRBV27|few
CASTALLTREQYF
>TRBV14|.
CASSQEFWYGDPTSYEQYF
>TRBV5-1|many
CASSLPGQNTEAFF
>TRBV18|.
CASSPAAGATEAFF
>TRBV29-1|many
CSVGRLNTEAFF
>TRBV7-9|.
CASSTRGGVGGNTIYF
>TRBV6-1|.
CASSNGASYEQYF
>TRBV20-1|.
CSAPQWAEAEQFF
>TRBV3-1|.
CASSPPPRTGSTGELFF
>TRBV11-2|few
CASSQRTGVYNEQFF
>TRBV15|.
CATSRDGGGTDTQYF
>TRBV3-1|.
CASSQDLGLALFKNIQYF
>TRBV29-1|.
CSVEDHLKGSYEQYF
>TRBV2|few
CASSSLAALTYEQYF
>TRBV28|many
CASSLSGRETQYF
>TRBV6-4|many
CASSREDSPGYEQYF
>TRBV5-1|.
CASRGLEKLFF
>TRBV20-1|.
CSAESGATYNEQFF
>TRBV29-1|.
CSVDGATNEQFF
>TRBV12-3/TRBV12-4|many
CATLRAGTGELFF